This T cell receptor (beta chain) derives from a study of blood T cell repertoires in COVID-19. Study-wide background: PBMCs, B-cell-depleted T cells, or T cells were the source of the cDNA or gDNA that made up the material.

This clone has just one count. From germline, CDR1 is SEHNR and CDR2 FQNEAQ (reference sequence). This CDR3 spans 13 amino acids. With V trimmed by 6 bases and J by 4 bases, 5 bases remained unmatched. TCRdb keeps only in-frame clones here, not all; method: immunoSEQ multiplex PCR. This table holds 200,000 to 250,000 clones, over 75% found once. Clinical history reported by participants formed the basis on which cohorts were assigned. The recovered donors of Cohort 3 showed two negative PCRs, clearance, or symptom resolution. The receptor was derived from a woman in her sixties who had recovered from COVID-19. Specimen: PBMCs or T cells enriched from blood (not recorded which). The chain combines TRBV7-9 with TRBJ1-1, with 7 nucleotides matching TRBD1. CDR3 protein: CASSRPGGTEAFF. CDR3 nucleotides: TGTGCCAGCAGTCGCCCAGGGGGCACTGAAGCTTTCTTT.